Described below is a single TCR beta chain sequence and its context. Its antigen is undetermined. The data were taken from a study of cytomegalovirus exposure and HLA in healthy donors. Broader study findings: The study put some 150 TCR beta chains on its list as cytomegalovirus-associated.

The germline V gene encodes CDR1 MNHEY and CDR2 SMNVEV (reference sequence). V lost 0 bases and J 1 base, leaving 7 bases between the germline ends. This CDR3 has 14 amino acids. Data came from immunoSEQ multiplex PCR; TCRdb stores just in-frame clones and leaves some out. The data show 220,000 or so clones, over 80% seen once. The TCR comes from a woman younger than 30 in good health and CMV-seronegative. The genes are TRBV27 and TRBJ2-7; D is ambiguous. The sequencing input was PBMCs. The CDR3 nucleotides read TGTGCCAGCAGTTTATCCCCTGCGTCCTACGAGCAGTACTTC. It yields the protein CASSLSPASYEQYF.